This TCR beta chain was sequenced during a study of T-cell reconstitution after alpha-beta-depleted transplantation in children. The CDR3 covers 16 residues. There are many counts of this clonotype. The junction differs from germline at one of its ends, possibly a read error. A library of TCRbeta sequences, prepared with unique molecular identifiers, was generated. Each CDR3 protein is one row after TCRdb ran MiXCR on the PCR reads. The table lists fewer than 400,000 distinct CDR3 sequences, roughly 21% of them singletons. The material sequenced was PBMCs from the stem cell graft donor, taken from the stem cell graft. The chain has TRBV12-3 or TRBV12-4 and TRBJ1-5; D is unresolved. The sequence derives from a human donor who donated a stem cell graft to a child with acute myeloid leukemia. CDR3 amino acids: CASSLARREQGQPQHF. The CDR3 DNA reads as TGTGCCAGCAGTCTAGCAAGAAGGGAACAAGGTCAGCCCCAGCATTTT.